Following are 23 T cell receptor beta chains from one sample sequenced in a study of cytomegalovirus exposure and HLA in healthy donors. The PCR contained 60 Vbeta and 13 Jbeta primers. Assay: immunoSEQ multiplex PCR; the TCRdb copy retains only in-frame clones and omits some. The data show some 90,000 clones, around 80% seen once. Sequenced material: PBMCs. The receptors were sampled from a man aged 50-60 years in good health and CMV-seropositive.

V gene TRBV30 combines with J gene TRBJ1-1, with 7 bases aligning to TRBD1. The germline CDR1 and CDR2 sequences are GTSNPN and SVGIG (reference sequence). This CDR3 has 14 residues. V dropped 5 bases and J dropped 0; count of bases not matched to a gene: 6. CDR3 in DNA: TGTGCCTGGGTCAGAGGGGGCATGAACACTGAAGCTTTCTTT. Translated, it gives CAWVRGGMNTEAFF.

The CDR3 DNA follows: TGTGCCAGCAGTGATGGGGTGCGGGGCCGCAGGGATACGCAGTATTTT. Protein product: CASSDGVRGRRDTQYF. This sequence joins TRBV5-4 and TRBJ2-3; the D gene is possibly TRBD2 (6 bases). The CDR3 has 16 residues. Looked up from germline, CDR1 is SGHNT and CDR2 is YYREEE (reference sequence). The V end was cut by 5 bases, the J end by 6 bases, with 22 bases between.

This clone was detected once. The chain carries TRBV5-4 and TRBJ2-5; tentative D call: TRBD2 (7 bases). The DNA matches TRBJ2-7 better at its end, which makes the J call doubtful. The CDR3 loop spans 15 amino acids. Germline-derived CDR1 and CDR2 are SGHNT and YYREEE (reference sequence). CDR3 nucleotides: TGTGCCAGCAGCCCAGGGGAGGGGATATCCTACGAGCAGTACTTC. It yields the protein CASSPGEGISYEQYF.

This clone showed up just a few times. This rearrangement joins TRBV6-5 to TRBJ1-2; 8 bases are a match to TRBD1. The germline V gene has CDR1 MNHEY and CDR2 SVGAGI. With V trimmed by 5 bases and J by 2 bases, 4 bases remained unmatched. This CDR3 spans 14 amino acids. The CDR3 DNA reads TGTGCCAGCAGTCCTGACAGGGGAAACTATGGCTACACCTTC. It is translated as CASSPDRGNYGYTF.

This clone was detected a few times. V is TRBV5-1 and J is TRBJ2-7; D remains unclear. Germline V gives CDR1 SGHRS, CDR2 YFSETQ. The CDR3 consists of 14 residues. Trimming removed 1 base at V and 2 bases at J, with 10 bases between. The CDR3 coding sequence is TGCGCCAGCAGCTTGTTGGGCAATACCTACGAGCAGTACTTC. Translated: CASSLLGNTYEQYF. The whole variable domain, filled in from reference TRBV5-1 and TRBJ2-7, reads KAGVTQTPRYLIKTRGQQVTLSCSPISGHRSVSWYQQTPGQGLQFLFEYFSETQRNKGNFPGRFSGRQFSNSRSEMNVSTLELGDSALYLCASSLLGNTYEQYFGPGTRLTVT.

In the case of this clone: One end of the junction fails to match germline, which may point to a read error. This sequence joins TRBV7-9 and TRBJ1-1, with D possibly matching TRBD1 (6 bases). Germline V gives CDR1 SEHNR, CDR2 FQNEAQ (reference sequence). The CDR3 is made up of 12 amino acids. CDR3 in amino acids: CSSSLGHPEAFF. In nucleotides, the CDR3 is TGTTCCAGCAGCTTGGGACATCCTGAAGCTTTCTTT.

The gene calls are TRBV19 and TRBJ2-7, with 9 positions matching TRBD2. The germline V gene encodes CDR1 LNHDA and CDR2 SQIVND (reference sequence). The CDR3 has 15 residues. V lost 6 bases and J lost 4; bases outside the gene matches: 10. Here the CDR3 DNA reads TGTGCCAGTAGACCCGCGGGCGGGAGGGGTTACGAGCAGTACTTC. It translates to CASRPAGGRGYEQYF.

V usage is TRBV29-1 and J usage is TRBJ2-7; 9 nucleotides match TRBD1. This CDR3 is built from 12 residues. Trimming removed 7 bases from V and 2 bases from J; junction bases left unmatched: 3. Germline CDR1 SQVTM, CDR2 ANQGSEA. The CDR3 DNA is TGCAGCGCGGGACAGGGCACCTACGAGCAGTACTTC. Translated, it gives CSAGQGTYEQYF.

The CDR3 DNA is TGTGCCACCAGGGAGACGGGGGACACTGAAGCTTTCTTT. The encoded protein is CATRETGDTEAFF. The rearrangement uses TRBV15 and TRBJ1-1; possibly TRBD1 for D (5 bases). This CDR3 has 13 amino acids. Trimming stripped 6 bases from V and 3 bases from J, with 11 bases between. Germline V lookup: CDR1 LNHNV, CDR2 YYDKDF (reference sequence).

The chain uses TRBV14 and TRBJ2-7, with D unresolved. The germline gives CDR1 SGHDN, CDR2 FVKESK. V was trimmed by 9 bases and J by 7 bases, leaving 10 bases between them. CDR3 length equals 10 residues. The DNA of the CDR3 is TGTGCCAGAACCCAGGATGAGCAGTACTTC. It yields the protein CARTQDEQYF.

The V gene is TRBV30, the J gene TRBJ2-1, with D tentatively TRBD2 (5 bases). Trimming shortened V by 2 bases and J by 6 bases, and 8 bases separated the two germline ends. In germline, CDR1 is GTSNPN, CDR2 SVGIG (reference sequence). The CDR3 consists of 12 residues. The CDR3 coding sequence is TGTGCCTGGAGTCGCGGGTTCAATGAGCAGTTCTTC. This gives the protein CAWSRGFNEQFF.

The V and J genes are TRBV11-3 and TRBJ2-1, with TRBD1 as a possible D gene (5 bases). V was cut by 0 bases and J by 7 bases, with 13 bases left in between. The CDR3 contains 15 residues. The germline gives CDR1 SGHNT, CDR2 YENEEA. The CDR3 here is CASSLDPVGVNEQFF. CDR3 sequence (DNA): TGTGCCAGCAGCTTAGATCCGGTAGGGGTGAATGAGCAGTTCTTC.

The J gene is TRBJ1-2, the V gene TRBV19; TRBD1 agrees at 8 bases. J gave up 5 bases and V 1 base, and 9 bases lay outside the gene matches. The CDR3 runs 16 residues. From germline, CDR1 is LNHDA and CDR2 SQIVND (reference sequence). The DNA for the CDR3 is TGTGCCAGTAGTATAGGGGCGGGACAGGCGTCGTATGGCTACACCTTC. It codes for CASSIGAGQASYGYTF.

The gene calls are TRBV29-1 and TRBJ1-1, with 8 bases that match TRBD1. Germline CDR1 reads SQVTM; CDR2 reads ANQGSEA. Trimming took 6 bases from V and 5 from J; bases not matched to a gene: 8. The CDR3 is 13 residues long. The CDR3 DNA follows: TGCAGCGTCAGCAGGGGGCGGTTGACTGAAGCTTTCTTT. Translation: CSVSRGRLTEAFF.

This chain uses TRBV25-1 with TRBJ2-5; no clear D gene. CDR3 length: 13 amino acids. Germline CDR1 reads MGHDK; CDR2 reads SYGVNS. Trimming shortened V by 3 bases and J by 0 bases, and 5 bases separated the two germline ends. The CDR3 here is CASSDRYQETQYF. The DNA for the CDR3 is TGTGCCAGCAGTGACAGGTACCAAGAGACCCAGTACTTC.

This chain connects TRBV2 to TRBJ2-1; TRBD2 might be the D (5 bases). The CDR3 is 15 amino acids. With 2 bases removed from V and 6 bases from J, the gap between germline ends came to 14 bases. Germline loops: CDR1 SNHLY, CDR2 FYNNEI. The CDR3 is CASSELGRVGNEQFF. The CDR3, as DNA: TGTGCCAGCAGTGAATTGGGGAGAGTGGGCAATGAGCAGTTCTTC.

The chain uses TRBV5-6 and TRBJ2-1; D might be TRBD2 (6 bases). The germline CDR1 and CDR2 sequences are SGHDT and YYEEEE. V lost 5 bases, J lost 0 bases, and 6 bases lay in between. There are 13 residues in the CDR3. Here the CDR3 reads CASRTSSYNEQFF. Here the CDR3 DNA reads TGTGCCAGCAGGACTAGCTCCTACAATGAGCAGTTCTTC.

The V call is TRBV27, the J call TRBJ1-5; TRBD1 matches at 7 bases. Trimming at V came to 2 bases and at J to 0 bases, leaving 7 bases not matched to a gene. CDR3 size: 17 residues. From germline, CDR1 is MNHEY and CDR2 SMNVEV (reference sequence). In DNA, the CDR3 is TGTGCCAGCAGTTTACAGGGGGGATTATATAGCAATCAGCCCCAGCATTTT. It translates to CASSLQGGLYSNQPQHF.

As for this clone: One junction end does not reproduce the germline sequence, and a read error may be involved. The V gene is TRBV5-6, the J gene TRBJ1-1; TRBD1 is a possible D gene (6 bases). CDR1 SGHDT and CDR2 YYEEEE come from the germline V gene. CDR3 length: 14 residues. The CDR3 protein is CASSFHRADTEAFF. Here the CDR3 DNA reads TGTGCCAGCAGCTTCCACAGGGCCGACACCGAAGCTTTCTTT.

The chain has TRBV6-5 and TRBJ2-3; 7 bases align to TRBD1. This CDR3 is 12 amino acids long. Germline loops: CDR1 MNHEY, CDR2 SVGAGI. J lost 11 bases, V lost 2 bases, and 4 bases had no gene match. The CDR3 DNA sequence: TGTGCCAGCAGTTACGCCAGGGGGAGGCAGTATTTT. Translating gives CASSYARGRQYF.

The chain recombines TRBV5-1 with TRBJ1-1; 10 positions match TRBD1. The CDR3 extends over 16 amino acids. CDR1 is SGHRS, CDR2 YFSETQ, per germline. The ends lost 7 bases at V and 11 bases at J; junction bases unmatched: 20. CDR3: CASQDRGSINPVKAFF. The CDR3 DNA reads as TGCGCCAGCCAGGACAGGGGGAGCATCAACCCCGTAAAGGCTTTCTTT.

V is TRBV6-6 and J is TRBJ1-2; 8 bases are a match to TRBD1. Trimming took 5 bases from V and 3 from J; bases not matched to a gene: 11. This CDR3 has 16 residues. Germline-derived CDR1 and CDR2 are MNHNY and SVGAGI (reference sequence). CDR3 sequence: CASSLSRQGSDYGYTF. The CDR3 DNA is TGTGCCAGCAGTCTTTCCCGACAGGGGTCCGACTATGGCTACACCTTC.

The chain recombines TRBV10-3 with TRBJ2-5, with TRBD2 matching 9 bases. The trim removed 6 bases at V and 5 bases at J, leaving 7 bases unmatched. The CDR3 contains 14 residues. The V gene's germline CDR1 is ENHRY and CDR2 SYGVKD. The CDR3 loop reads CAIREGAGGETQYF. CDR3 bases: TGTGCCATCAGAGAAGGAGCGGGAGGTGAGACCCAGTACTTC.